The clone carrying this T cell receptor beta chain was detected many times. The target antigen is unknown. This sample was taken from a study of CD8+CD57+ T cells in acquired aplastic anemia. Overall study: Healthy donor CD4+ samples were sequenced to a depth that averaged about 10.8 million reads.

Trimming cost V 4 bases and J 2 bases, with 21 bases left between them. The CDR3 runs to 18 residues. The germline CDR1 and CDR2 sequences are SGHAT and FQNNGV. Broader study findings: Sharing between patients and controls was observed for around 30 CD8+ CDR3 sequences.

Template material for TCR beta VDJ and CDR3 profiling consisted of genomic DNA. TCRdb called the reads again in MiXCR, with one record for every CDR3 protein. The sample holds a few hundred thousand distinct CDR3 sequences, 55% to 75% seen once. This chain connects TRBV11-2 to TRBJ2-1; D possibly uses TRBD1 or TRBD2 (6 bases each). The TCR originated in a human donor in good health, serving as a control. Sequencing was carried out using sorted CD4+, CD8+, or CD8+CD57+ T cells (not recorded which) from PBMCs. CDR3: CASSSPILPGAPYNEQFF. CDR3 bases: TGTGCCAGCAGCTCCCCTATTCTTCCGGGGGCACCCTACAATGAGCAGTTCTTC.